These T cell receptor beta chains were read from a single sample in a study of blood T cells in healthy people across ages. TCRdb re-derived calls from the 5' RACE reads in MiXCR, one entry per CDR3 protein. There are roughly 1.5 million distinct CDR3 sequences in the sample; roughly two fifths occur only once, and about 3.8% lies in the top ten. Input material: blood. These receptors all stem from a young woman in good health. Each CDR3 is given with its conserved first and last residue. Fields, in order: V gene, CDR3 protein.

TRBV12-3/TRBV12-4 CASSLGLALNTGELFF
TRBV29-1 CSVGQLKETQYF
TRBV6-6 CASTQASGYGYTF
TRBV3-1 CASSHGTGASGYTF
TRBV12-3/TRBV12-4 CASRASRDRGGEQFF
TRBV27 CASSYQGARNEQFF
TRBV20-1 CSARDQGEDRGMNNQPQHF
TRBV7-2 CASRTGTGYGYTF
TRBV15 CATSRDPLGTLYNEQFF
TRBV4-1 CASSQGLAPSYEQYF
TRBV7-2 CASSPRGPLYSNQPQHF
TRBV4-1 CASSQDSGAGGRERYF
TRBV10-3 CAISLSSGRAFEQYF
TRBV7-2 CASSSGHPLKGYGYTF
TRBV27 CASSIVPVEVTGANVLTF
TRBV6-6 CASSYGNRKGEKLFF
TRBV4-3 CASSQLKPSYNEQYF
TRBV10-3 CAIRGTGWDYGYTF
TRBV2 CASSVVPLGLAGDTQYF
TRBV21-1 CASSRWGQFFYGYTF
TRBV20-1 CSAIVIGTAVYETQYF
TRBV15 CATIRWSPGQGIQPQHF
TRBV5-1 CASSLGIAGSAQETQYF
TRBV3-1 CASSQSRDYSGANVLTF
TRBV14 CASSTQGFGELFF
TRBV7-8 CASSTDSNIQYF
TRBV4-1 CASSQEWASGKRNTQYF
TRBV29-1 CSVPNPSWGYNEQYF
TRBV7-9 CASSLTGIGELFF
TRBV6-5 CASSSQGAGNSPLHF
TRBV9 CASSVGSELGYNEQYF
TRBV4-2 CASSQDWSGTDTQYF
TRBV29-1 CNVADSNTEAFF
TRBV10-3 CAATGSEDYEQYF
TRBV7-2 CASSLVRVHTQYF
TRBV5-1 CASSLTPGRHPEQYF
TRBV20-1 CSAIGRGTEAFF
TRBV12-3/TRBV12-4 CASSHSGGQYEQYF
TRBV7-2 CASSPSGGAGGNTGELFF
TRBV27 CASSTGDDTDTQYF
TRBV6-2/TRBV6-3 CASSYSPSGGYDEQFF
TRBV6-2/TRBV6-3 CASSHIGAPSYNEQFF
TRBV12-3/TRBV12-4 CAQSRGPCAQETQYF
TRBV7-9 CASSLVGMGQPQHF
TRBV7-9 CASSLLWSQGDGYTF
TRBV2 CASSGGGLSSGNTIYF
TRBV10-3 CAISEIAKAPDTQYF
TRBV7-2 CASGSGNTYEQYF
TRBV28 CASSLLRGVYNEQFF